These T cell receptor beta chains were read from a single sample in a study of T-cell reconstitution after alpha-beta-depleted transplantation in children. Each CDR3 protein is one row after TCRdb ran MiXCR on the PCR reads. This sample has hundreds of thousands of distinct CDR3 sequences, with roughly 17% found just once. The sample in question was PBMCs from the stem cell graft donor, obtained from the stem cell graft. Receptors originate from a human donor who donated a stem cell graft to a child with acute myeloid leukemia. CDR3s include the opening cysteine and the closing phenylalanine or tryptophan. The order of the fields is J gene, V gene, clone size, D gene, CDR3 protein, CDR3 DNA. A D gene is named only where the DNA matches it firmly. A clone size is listed for some rows: how often the clone was seen (once, few, many), or a class if it is expanded.

>TRBJ1-1|TRBV20-1|many|.
CSATHRGGTMNTEAFF
TGCAGTGCTACCCACCGCGGGGGGACGATGAACACTGAAGCTTTCTTT
>TRBJ2-5|TRBV20-1|many|.
CSASPRQETQYF
TGCAGTGCTAGTCCCAGACAAGAGACCCAGTACTTC
>TRBJ1-2|TRBV12-3/TRBV12-4|many|.
CASSRSEGADGYTF
TGTGCCAGCAGTAGATCGGAAGGGGCGGATGGCTACACCTTC
>TRBJ1-5|TRBV20-1|many|.
CSARDPSSDTAGSQHF
TGCAGTGCTAGAGATCCTTCCTCGGACACCGCCGGGTCCCAGCATTTT
>TRBJ1-1|TRBV13|few|TRBD1
CASSLIVRGLTMNTEAFF
TGTGCCAGCAGCTTGATCGTCAGGGGGCTAACTATGAACACTGAAGCTTTCTTT
>TRBJ2-6|TRBV6-2/TRBV6-3|few|.
CASSYIGQGHSGANVLTF
TGTGCCAGCAGTTATATAGGGCAGGGACACTCTGGGGCCAACGTCCTGACTTTC
>TRBJ2-1|TRBV20-1|many|TRBD1
CSAIPGGRYNEQFF
TGCAGTGCCATTCCAGGGGGCCGGTACAATGAGCAGTTCTTC
>TRBJ2-2|TRBV7-3|.|TRBD1
CASSWGSGTGRTGELFF
TGTGCCAGCAGCTGGGGTTCGGGGACAGGGCGGACCGGGGAGCTGTTTTTT
>TRBJ1-3|TRBV11-1|few|.
CASSFSGTDAFSGNTIYF
TGTGCCAGCAGCTTTTCGGGCACGGATGCTTTCTCTGGAAACACCATATATTTT
>TRBJ2-2|TRBV15|.|TRBD2
CATSREPTKRGSGELFF
TGTGCCACCAGCAGAGAACCCACTAAGCGGGGGTCCGGGGAGCTGTTTTTT
>TRBJ2-1|TRBV6-1|few|.
CASSEGWQSSYNEQFF
TGTGCCAGCAGTGAAGGCTGGCAGAGCTCCTACAATGAGCAGTTCTTC
>TRBJ2-6|TRBV5-5|many|.
CASSWPTHDSGANVLTF
TGTGCCAGCAGCTGGCCCACACACGACTCTGGGGCCAACGTCCTGACTTTC
>TRBJ1-1|TRBV5-4|few|.
CASSWGLKTEAFF
TGTGCCAGCAGCTGGGGACTTAAGACTGAAGCTTTCTTT
>TRBJ2-3|TRBV20-1|many|.
CSALGEATDTQYF
TGCAGTGCTTTAGGAGAGGCAACCGATACGCAGTATTTT
>TRBJ2-4|TRBV4-2|many|.
CASSQDPGAKNIQYF
TGTGCCAGCAGCCAAGATCCGGGAGCCAAAAACATTCAGTACTTC
>TRBJ2-7|TRBV24-1|.|TRBD1
CATSSSGTGYEQYF
TGTGCCACCAGTAGTTCCGGGACAGGCTACGAGCAGTACTTC
>TRBJ1-1|TRBV20-1|many|.
CSASQDTIAGPEAFF
TGCAGTGCTAGCCAAGACACTATCGCGGGGCCTGAAGCTTTCTTT
>TRBJ2-3|TRBV5-6|many|.
CASSQTGQGTDTQYF
TGTGCCAGCAGCCAAACGGGGCAAGGCACAGATACGCAGTATTTT
>TRBJ1-1|TRBV7-2|many|.
CASSLVRINTEAFF
TGTGCCAGCAGCTTAGTAAGGATTAACACTGAAGCTTTCTTT
>TRBJ2-1|TRBV29-1|many|TRBD1
CSASDRGLGNEQFF
TGCAGCGCTTCCGACAGGGGATTAGGGAATGAGCAGTTCTTC
>TRBJ1-3|TRBV6-2/TRBV6-3|.|.
CASSSPQSSGNTIYF
TGTGCCAGCAGTTCACCACAGAGCTCTGGAAACACCATATATTTT
>TRBJ2-7|TRBV29-1|many|.
CSVVQGYEQYF
TGCAGCGTTGTCCAGGGGTACGAGCAGTACTTC
>TRBJ2-2|TRBV7-9|few|.
CASSLDRAPANTGELFF
TGTGCCAGCAGCTTAGACCGGGCCCCCGCGAACACCGGGGAGCTGTTTTTT
>TRBJ1-6|TRBV6-5|.|.
CASSFQSSYNSPLHF
TGTGCCAGCAGTTTTCAGAGCTCCTATAATTCACCCCTCCACTTT
>TRBJ2-7|TRBV4-3|.|.
CASSPSTGLNEQYF
TGCGCCAGCAGCCCCTCGACCGGTCTGAATGAGCAGTACTTC
>TRBJ1-6|TRBV12-3/TRBV12-4|.|TRBD1
CASSQTGPNALGSPLHF
TGTGCCAGCAGCCAGACAGGGCCTAATGCCCTAGGTTCACCCCTCCACTTT
>TRBJ1-1|TRBV7-9|.|.
CASSFTRGEMAFF
TGTGCCAGCAGCTTTACACGGGGCGAGATGGCTTTCTTT
>TRBJ2-5|TRBV5-1|few|.
CASSPHGTQGIETQYF
TGCGCCAGCAGCCCCCACGGGACTCAGGGAATAGAGACCCAGTACTTC
>TRBJ1-5|TRBV5-1|few|TRBD1
CASSVTGVDQPQHF
TGCGCCAGCAGCGTGACAGGGGTAGATCAGCCCCAGCATTTT
>TRBJ2-3|TRBV20-1|many|TRBD2
CSAAPAGGTDTQYF
TGCAGTGCTGCCCCAGCGGGGGGGACAGATACGCAGTATTTT
>TRBJ2-5|TRBV13|many|.
CASSLGGLETQYF
TGTGCCAGCAGCTTAGGAGGGTTGGAGACCCAGTACTTC
>TRBJ1-5|TRBV7-9|once|.
CASSLGGGLHQPQHF
TGTGCCAGCAGCTTAGGGGGGGGGCTCCATCAGCCCCAGCATTTT
>TRBJ2-3|TRBV5-6|few|.
CASHPRGPDPTDTQYF
TGTGCCAGCCACCCCAGGGGACCCGATCCCACAGATACGCAGTATTTT
>TRBJ2-1|TRBV5-5|.|.
CASSFSVNEQFF
TGTGCCAGCAGCTTCTCGGTAAATGAGCAGTTCTTC